Shown below are 3 T cell receptor beta chains from a single sample sequenced in a study of cytomegalovirus exposure and HLA in healthy donors. PCR used 60 Vbeta primers and 13 Jbeta primers. Sequencing used immunoSEQ multiplex PCR; TCRdb keeps in-frame clones, though not all of them. Found here are about 200,000 clones; the top ten clones hold approximately 0.74%. Sequencing was done on a sample of PBMCs. Source of these receptors: a boy between 10 and 17 years old in good health and CMV-seronegative.

The CDR3 region is CASSPSMLAGGRNEQFF. CDR3 sequence (DNA): TGTGCCAGCAGTCCCTCCATGCTAGCGGGGGGGAGAAATGAGCAGTTCTTC. The chain couples TRBV9 to TRBJ2-1; 12 bases are shared with TRBD2. After removal of 5 bases from V and 7 bases from J, the junction contained 13 bases not matched to a gene. The CDR3 extends over 17 amino acids. Germline CDR1 reads SGDLS; CDR2 reads YYNGEE.

This CDR3 is CASILDRGLSDTQYF. For the CDR3, the DNA is TGTGCCAGCATCCTAGACAGGGGGCTATCAGATACGCAGTATTTT. V usage is TRBV6-1 and J usage is TRBJ2-3; the match to TRBD1 covers 10 bases. The CDR3 has 15 amino acids. Unmatched junction bases numbered 8, after V lost 7 bases and J lost 4 bases. Germline CDR1 reads MNHNS; CDR2 reads SASEGT.

The gene calls are TRBV12-5 and TRBJ2-7, with D hard to call. The CDR3 has 12 amino acids. The V gene lost 1 base and the J gene lost 3 bases, with 4 bases spanning the gap. Germline loops: CDR1 LGHNT, CDR2 FRNRAP. CDR3: CASGLGSYEQYF. The CDR3 DNA sequence: TGTGCTAGTGGTTTGGGCAGCTACGAGCAGTACTTC.